This T cell receptor beta chain was profiled in a study of response to subunit inactivated influenza vaccine. Study results and caveats: Authors suggested each seasonal flu vaccination may recruit only limited numbers of new T cells.

This clonotype was observed a few times. Its target is not known. With 5 bases removed from V and 2 bases from J, the gap between germline ends came to 21 bases. The germline V gene encodes CDR1 SGHDT and CDR2 YYEEEE. The CDR3 contains 17 residues. TCRdb redid the calling of the RT-PCR reads with MiXCR, one entry per CDR3 protein. The repertoire holds more than 700,000 distinct CDR3 sequences, with approximately 22% as singletons. This rearrangement joins TRBV5-6 to TRBJ2-3; the D call may be TRBD1 or TRBD2 (5 bases each). The sample in question was PBMCs from blood, obtained 4 to 6 days after vaccination. The clonotype originates from a man between 45 and 60 years old who received an inactivated influenza vaccine. CDR3 in amino acids: CASSPSYGVGVTDTQYF. The CDR3, as DNA: TGTGCCAGCAGTCCGAGCTATGGCGTGGGGGTCACAGATACGCAGTATTTT. The variable domain in full, with the rest retrieved from reference TRBV5-6 and TRBJ2-3, is DAGVTQSPTHLIKTRGQQVTLRCSPKSGHDTVSWYQQALGQGPQFIFQYYEEEERQRGNFPDRFSGHQFPNYSSELNVNALLLGDSALYLCASSPSYGVGVTDTQYFGPGTRLTVL.